The 30 T cell receptor beta chains below were found in one sample sequenced in a study of cytomegalovirus exposure and HLA in healthy donors. Produced via immunoSEQ multiplex PCR; TCRdb's table is partial and in-frame only. The sample holds roughly 100,000 clones, just under 95% seen once. The sequenced material came from PBMCs. The source is a woman between 18 and 29 years old in good health and CMV-seronegative.

This clone was seen only a few times. The chain is built from TRBV29-1 and TRBJ1-1; 9 bases are shared with TRBD1. The CDR3 loop spans 14 amino acids. The V segment lost 4 bases and the J segment 3 bases; nucleotides outside the gene matches: 6. CDR1 is SQVTM and CDR2 is ANQGSEA in the germline V gene. The CDR3 reads CSVGTGVLDTEAFF. CDR3 in DNA: TGCAGCGTTGGGACAGGGGTATTGGACACTGAAGCTTTCTTT. Combining the CDR3 with reference TRBV29-1 and TRBJ1-1 gives the whole variable domain SAVISQKPSRDICQRGTSLTIQCQVDSQVTMMFWYRQQPGQSLTLIATANQGSEATYESGFVIDKFPISRPNLTFSTLTVSNMSPEDSSIYLCSVGTGVLDTEAFFGQGTRLTVV.

Regarding this clone: Other DNA sequences from this sample encode an identical CDR3 as well. The chain joins TRBV6-5 to TRBJ1-5; 7 nucleotides line up with TRBD1. The J segment lost 0 bases and the V segment lost 8 bases, leaving 4 bases of the junction unmatched. Germline V CDR1 and CDR2: MNHEY, SVGAGI. CDR3 size: 14 residues. CDR3 DNA sequence: TGTGCCAGCCGACAGGGAACTAGCAATCAGCCCCAGCATTTT. It specifies CASRQGTSNQPQHF.

This chain links TRBV30 with TRBJ1-3; 12 bases map to TRBD1. Germline loops: CDR1 GTSNPN, CDR2 SVGIG (reference sequence). The junction had 9 bases not matched to a gene; V was cut back by 3 bases and J by 3 bases. The CDR3 consists of 17 residues. CDR3 sequence: CAWSAGRDRGLGNTIYF. The CDR3 bases are TGTGCCTGGAGCGCCGGTCGGGACAGGGGGCTTGGAAACACCATATATTTT.

This clone was observed once. The chain is built from TRBV5-6 and TRBJ1-1, with a weak D call TRBD1 (6 bases). The CDR3 runs to 16 residues. The V and J ends lost 4 bases and 1 base respectively, with 17 bases between them. The germline CDR1 and CDR2 sequences are SGHDT and YYEEEE. The CDR3 nucleotides read TGTGCCAGCAGCGGGGTTTCGGCGGGGGCGAACACTGAAGCTTTCTTT. Its protein is CASSGVSAGANTEAFF.

The V gene is TRBV9, the J gene TRBJ2-1; TRBD2 agrees at 15 bases. V lost 2 bases, J lost 2 bases, and 2 bases stayed unmatched. CDR1 and CDR2 from the germline V gene are SGDLS and YYNGEE. The CDR3 has 17 residues. CDR3 loop: CASSVGLAGGTYNEQFF. In DNA, the CDR3 is TGTGCCAGCAGCGTGGGACTAGCGGGGGGAACCTACAATGAGCAGTTCTTC.

The chain couples TRBV6-4 to TRBJ2-1, with 10 bases identical to TRBD2. V trimming: 3 bases; J trimming: 6 bases; junction bases outside the gene matches: 2. The CDR3 extends over 14 amino acids. The germline CDR1 and CDR2 sequences are MRHNA and SNTAGT. The CDR3 sequence: CASSEAGGPNEQFF. The CDR3 region has the DNA TGTGCCAGCAGTGAAGCGGGAGGGCCCAATGAGCAGTTCTTC.

The rearrangement joins TRBV5-1 to TRBJ2-5, with 13 bases identical to TRBD2. Trimming removed 3 bases from V and 1 base from J; junction bases left unmatched: 12. The germline V gene has CDR1 SGHRS and CDR2 YFSETQ. This CDR3 is built from 19 residues. The CDR3, as DNA: TGCGCCAGCAGCTCACTCCACCCCGGACTAGCGGGAGCCCAAGAGACCCAGTACTTC. Residues: CASSSLHPGLAGAQETQYF.

V is TRBV10-2 and J is TRBJ2-1, with 7 positions matching TRBD2. This CDR3 comprises 15 residues. Looked up from germline, CDR1 is WSHSY and CDR2 is SAAADI. V was clipped by 6 bases and J by 7 bases; unmatched bases: 12. In DNA, the CDR3 is TGCGCCAGCAGAAGACTAGCTGGCGTAGATAATGAGCAGTTCTTC. Protein product: CASRRLAGVDNEQFF.

The genes are TRBV13 and TRBJ2-7; D remains unclear. V gave up 4 bases and J gave up 4 bases, with 8 bases separating them. The CDR3 extends over 12 amino acids. Germline loops: CDR1 PRHDT, CDR2 FYEKMQ (reference sequence). CDR3 region: CASSSSNYEQYF. In DNA, the CDR3 is TGTGCCAGCAGCTCGAGTAATTACGAGCAGTACTTC. Combining the CDR3 with reference TRBV13 and TRBJ2-7 gives the whole variable domain AAGVIQSPRHLIKEKRETATLKCYPIPRHDTVYWYQQGPGQDPQFLISFYEKMQSDKGSIPDRFSAQQFSDYHSELNMSSLELGDSALYFCASSSSNYEQYFGPGTRLTVT.

This chain joins TRBV6-5 and TRBJ2-5; tentatively, D is TRBD1 (6 bases). Germline CDR1 is MNHEY and CDR2 is SVGAGI. The CDR3 totals 14 residues. V lost 0 bases to trimming and J lost 4 bases, with 9 bases between them. The CDR3 sequence is CASSYSGHGETQYF. The CDR3 DNA sequence: TGTGCCAGCAGTTACTCGGGACACGGAGAGACCCAGTACTTC.

The rearrangement joins TRBV7-2 to TRBJ1-5; no reliable D call. The CDR3 has 14 residues. V shed 0 bases and J shed 6 bases, with 9 bases lying between them. Per the germline V gene, CDR1 is SGHTA and CDR2 is FQGNSA. The CDR3 DNA is TGTGCCAGCAGCTTAGCCCACGGCGGTCAGCCCCAGCATTTT. It is translated as CASSLAHGGQPQHF.

This clone was recorded only once. This sequence joins TRBV5-4 and TRBJ2-1; no firm D call. Trimming stripped 2 bases from V and 4 bases from J, with 13 bases between. CDR1 and CDR2 from the germline V gene are SGHNT and YYREEE (reference sequence). The CDR3 is 15 residues long. The CDR3 coding sequence is TGTGCCAGCAGCTTTGGGTCGGAGCCTTACAATGAGCAGTTCTTC. This gives the protein CASSFGSEPYNEQFF.

The chain uses TRBV27 and TRBJ2-7; weak D call: TRBD2 (6 bases). Looked up from germline, CDR1 is MNHEY and CDR2 is SMNVEV (reference sequence). The length of the CDR3 is 14 residues. Trimming shortened V by 6 bases and J by 8 bases, and 20 bases separated the two germline ends. The CDR3 loop reads CASRAPVGGLKQYF. CDR3 bases: TGTGCCAGCAGAGCCCCGGTCGGGGGACTGAAGCAGTACTTC.

The V call is TRBV5-4, the J call TRBJ2-7; 8 nucleotides line up with TRBD1. The CDR3 runs to 16 residues. V was clipped by 4 bases and J by 2 bases; unmatched bases: 11. Germline-derived CDR1 and CDR2 are SGHNT and YYREEE (reference sequence). CDR3 DNA: TGTGCCAGCAGCCCGGGCGGCAGGGGGCCCACCTACGAGCAGTACTTC. This codes for CASSPGGRGPTYEQYF.

The V and J genes are TRBV13 and TRBJ2-3; D not resolved. Deletions cut 8 bases from V and 6 bases from J, with 12 bases between. The CDR3 loop spans 12 amino acids. CDR1 and CDR2 from the germline V gene are PRHDT and FYEKMQ (reference sequence). CDR3 amino acids: CASCLQSDTQYF. The CDR3 nucleotides are TGTGCCAGCTGCCTTCAGTCCGATACGCAGTATTTT.

This chain connects TRBV19 to TRBJ1-5; tentative D call: TRBD1 (5 bases). This CDR3 contains 14 residues. CDR1 is LNHDA and CDR2 is SQIVND in the germline V gene (reference sequence). V shed 9 bases and J shed 6 bases, with 18 bases lying between them. CDR3 in DNA: TGTGCCAGCCGTTCGGGGGTTGGGAGTCAGCCCCAGCATTTT. This codes for CASRSGVGSQPQHF.

The J gene is TRBJ1-1, the V gene TRBV19; 8 bases map to TRBD1. The germline gives CDR1 LNHDA, CDR2 SQIVND (reference sequence). The length of the CDR3 is 14 residues. Trimming cost V 3 bases and J 4 bases; bases outside gene matches: 4. CDR3 loop: CASSIRTGTTEAFF. In nucleotides, the CDR3 is TGTGCCAGTAGTATTAGGACAGGGACCACTGAAGCTTTCTTT. Combining the CDR3 with reference TRBV19 and TRBJ1-1 gives the whole variable domain DGGITQSPKYLFRKEGQNVTLSCEQNLNHDAMYWYRQDPGQGLRLIYYSQIVNDFQKGDIAEGYSVSREKKESFPLTVTSAQKNPTAFYLCASSIRTGTTEAFFGQGTRLTVV.

The rearrangement joins TRBV2 to TRBJ1-1; no firm D call. The germline CDR1 and CDR2 sequences are SNHLY and FYNNEI. This CDR3 has 13 residues. V was shortened by 3 bases and J by 1 base, with 6 bases between the two germline ends. CDR3 sequence: CASSEVANTEAFF. The CDR3 nucleotides are TGTGCCAGCAGTGAGGTAGCGAACACTGAAGCTTTCTTT.

The chain couples TRBV6-1 to TRBJ2-2; D remains unclear. V was clipped by 8 bases and J by 7 bases, with 20 bases between them. Germline V gene sequence: CDR1 MNHNS, CDR2 SASEGT. The CDR3 has 15 residues. Here the CDR3 DNA reads TGTGCCAGCCCTAGGCTAGAGGAAATCGGCGGGGAGCTGTTTTTT. Translated, it gives CASPRLEEIGGELFF.

The V and J genes are TRBV5-1 and TRBJ2-7, with D perhaps TRBD1 (5 bases). Trimming cost V 2 bases and J 2 bases, with 11 bases left between them. In germline, CDR1 is SGHRS, CDR2 YFSETQ. The CDR3 is 14 residues long. CDR3 amino acids: CASSFGQGTYEQYF. CDR3 DNA: TGCGCCAGCAGCTTCGGGCAGGGTACCTACGAGCAGTACTTC. The full variable domain, in which reference TRBV5-1 and TRBJ2-7 provide the parts outside the CDR3, is KAGVTQTPRYLIKTRGQQVTLSCSPISGHRSVSWYQQTPGQGLQFLFEYFSETQRNKGNFPGRFSGRQFSNSRSEMNVSTLELGDSALYLCASSFGQGTYEQYFGPGTRLTVT.

The chain combines TRBV6-1 with TRBJ2-5, with 7 bases lining up with TRBD1. The trim removed 6 bases at V and 5 bases at J, leaving 6 bases unmatched. The CDR3 covers 13 residues. Per germline, CDR1 MNHNS and CDR2 SASEGT. In nucleotides, the CDR3 is TGTGCCAGCAGGAGACAGGGTATGGAGACCCAGTACTTC. The encoded protein is CASRRQGMETQYF.

The genes are TRBV18 and TRBJ1-1; no definite D call. Trimming shortened V by 4 bases and J by 8 bases, and 23 bases separated the two germline ends. The CDR3 is made up of 16 amino acids. Germline loops: CDR1 KGHSH, CDR2 LQKENI. The CDR3 here is CASSQTFEAHGEEAFF. The CDR3 DNA is TGTGCCAGCTCACAGACCTTCGAGGCCCACGGTGAGGAAGCTTTCTTT.

In its sample, this clone was seen once. The chain links TRBV7-2 to TRBJ2-5; possible D gene TRBD1, 7 bases. Trimming stripped 0 bases from V and 5 bases from J, with 13 bases between. Germline loops: CDR1 SGHTA, CDR2 FQGNSA. The CDR3 spans 15 residues. The CDR3 sequence: CASSLAQGGSETQYF. The CDR3 DNA reads TGTGCCAGCAGCTTAGCGCAGGGGGGCTCCGAGACCCAGTACTTC. Using reference TRBV7-2 and TRBJ2-5 for the parts outside the CDR3, the full variable domain is GAGVSQSPSNKVTEKGKDVELRCDPISGHTALYWYRQSLGQGLEFLIYFQGNSAPDKSGLPSDRFSAERTGGSVSTLTIQRTQQEDSAVYLCASSLAQGGSETQYFGPGTRLLVL.

This chain joins TRBV10-3 and TRBJ1-2; D remains ambiguous. Germline lookup yields CDR1 ENHRY and CDR2 SYGVKD. The CDR3 consists of 12 residues. Trimming removed 3 bases from V and 5 bases from J, with 7 bases in between. DNA for the CDR3: TGTGCCATCAGTGACCCGGGATATGGCTACACCTTC. Protein sequence: CAISDPGYGYTF.

This clone was found once. This chain joins TRBV10-3 and TRBJ1-2; 8 bases are a match to TRBD1. This CDR3 contains 13 residues. From germline, CDR1 is ENHRY and CDR2 SYGVKD. The ends lost 2 bases at V and 8 bases at J; junction bases unmatched: 4. CDR3 sequence: CAISEGQGTGYTF. CDR3 DNA sequence: TGTGCCATCAGTGAGGGACAGGGAACGGGCTACACCTTC.

The gene calls are TRBV7-9 and TRBJ2-7; 7 bases fit TRBD1. Losses at the gene ends were 4 bases for V and 4 bases for J; bases not matched to a gene: 10. The CDR3 runs to 15 residues. The germline V gene encodes CDR1 SEHNR and CDR2 FQNEAQ (reference sequence). The CDR3 is CASSSSGTVSYEQYF. In DNA, the CDR3 is TGTGCCAGCAGCTCCTCCGGGACAGTTTCTTACGAGCAGTACTTC.

This rearrangement joins TRBV5-1 to TRBJ2-5; 7 positions agree with TRBD2. V was pared by 0 bases and J by 2 bases, with 7 bases of the junction left unmatched. Germline loops: CDR1 SGHRS, CDR2 YFSETQ. The CDR3 is 16 residues long. CDR3 loop: CASSLDGGVIQETQYF. In DNA form, the CDR3 reads TGCGCCAGCAGCTTGGATGGGGGGGTGATTCAAGAGACCCAGTACTTC.

About this clone itself: Other DNA sequences within the sample encode an identical CDR3. V is TRBV2 and J is TRBJ2-3; D gene ambiguous. The CDR3 has 11 amino acids. Per the germline V gene, CDR1 is SNHLY and CDR2 is FYNNEI. V shed 2 bases and J shed 5 bases, with 2 bases lying between them. The CDR3 DNA is TGTGCCAGCAGTGAACGAGATACGCAGTATTTT. It is translated as CASSERDTQYF.

The chain has TRBV28 and TRBJ1-3; a possible D gene is TRBD1 (5 bases). The CDR3 sequence is 13 residues long. Germline CDR1 is MDHEN and CDR2 is SYDVKM. V was shortened by 5 bases and J by 11 bases, with 16 bases between the two germline ends. The CDR3 bases are TGTGCCAGCAGTGCCCCCCCCGGGGGTGCCATATATTTT. Residues: CASSAPPGGAIYF. Full variable domain (remainder filled in from reference TRBV28 and TRBJ1-3): DVKVTQSSRYLVKRTGEKVFLECVQDMDHENMFWYRQDPGLGLRLIYFSYDVKMKEKGDIPEGYSVSREKKERFSLILESASTNQTSMYLCASSAPPGGAIYFGEGSWLTVV.

V gene TRBV5-1 combines with J gene TRBJ1-2, with D uncertain. In germline, CDR1 is SGHRS, CDR2 YFSETQ. The ends were cut back, 4 bases at V and 3 bases at J, with 13 bases in the middle. This CDR3 comprises 14 residues. This CDR3 is CASSPDPGYYGYTF. The CDR3 coding sequence is TGCGCCAGCAGCCCGGATCCGGGGTACTATGGCTACACCTTC.